This T cell receptor beta chain was obtained from a study of blood T cells in healthy people across ages. General study results and limits: More naive CD4+ cells and higher diversity were found in long-lived than in aged donors.

With regard to this clonotype: Its cognate antigen is unknown.

Germline V lookup: CDR1 SEHNR, CDR2 FQNEAQ (reference sequence). This CDR3 spans 13 amino acids. V shed 6 bases and J shed 2 bases, with 10 bases lying between them. It was with a sample-barcoded 5' primer and a J-beta primer mix that a second PCR of roughly 7 to 12 cycles was run. TCRdb analysed the 5' RACE reads with MiXCR anew, one entry per CDR3 protein. The sample lists 600,000 to 1,000,000 distinct CDR3 sequences; 58% were seen once. The material sequenced was blood. The chain carries TRBV7-9 and TRBJ1-1; D remains ambiguous. The sequence was collected from a man aged 25 to 40 in good health. CDR3 protein: CASRPEINTEAFF. The CDR3 nucleotides read TGTGCCAGCAGACCGGAGATAAACACTGAAGCTTTCTTT.